The clone carrying this T cell receptor beta chain was detected a few times. The sample is drawn from a study of blood T cells in healthy people across ages. The J segment lost 5 bases and the V segment lost 8 bases, leaving 9 bases of the junction unmatched. The CDR3 length is 14 residues. Germline V lookup: CDR1 MNHEY, CDR2 SVGAGI. Alongside a J-beta primer mix, a sample-barcoded 5' primer served in a second PCR lasting about 7 to 12 cycles. The authors tagged each cDNA molecule using a template-switch adaptor with 12 random nucleotides. The study obtained at least 2.5 million CDR3-containing paired-end reads from every sample. From the 5' RACE reads, TCRdb called clonotypes with MiXCR, one entry per CDR3 protein. The data show under 750,000 distinct CDR3 sequences, around 50% seen once.

The V and J genes are TRBV6-5 and TRBJ2-3, with TRBD2 identical over 8 bases. The specimen sequenced was blood. The receptor was isolated from a man aged 80 or over in good health. CDR3 DNA sequence: TGTGCCAGCCGAAGACGAAGCGGGGGAGATACGCAGTATTTT. The encoded protein is CASRRRSGGDTQYF.